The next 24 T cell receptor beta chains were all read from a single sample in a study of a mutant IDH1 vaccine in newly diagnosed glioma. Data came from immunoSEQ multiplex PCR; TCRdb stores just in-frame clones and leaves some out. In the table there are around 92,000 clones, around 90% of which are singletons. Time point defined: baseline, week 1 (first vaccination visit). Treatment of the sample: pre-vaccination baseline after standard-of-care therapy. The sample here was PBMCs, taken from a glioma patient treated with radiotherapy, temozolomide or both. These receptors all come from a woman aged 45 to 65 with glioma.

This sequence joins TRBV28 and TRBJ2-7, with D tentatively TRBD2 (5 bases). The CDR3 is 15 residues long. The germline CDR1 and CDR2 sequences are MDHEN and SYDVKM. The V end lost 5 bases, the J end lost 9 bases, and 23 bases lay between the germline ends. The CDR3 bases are TGTGCCAGCAGTCCTGAGGGCCGGGCCTCCTCCGGGCAGTACTTC. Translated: CASSPEGRASSGQYF.

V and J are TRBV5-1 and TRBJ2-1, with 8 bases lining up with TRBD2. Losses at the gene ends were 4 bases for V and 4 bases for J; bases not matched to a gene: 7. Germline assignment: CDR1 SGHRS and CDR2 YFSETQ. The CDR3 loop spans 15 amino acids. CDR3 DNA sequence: TGCGCCAGCAGCCAGAAGCGGGAGACATACAATGAGCAGTTCTTC. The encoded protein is CASSQKRETYNEQFF.

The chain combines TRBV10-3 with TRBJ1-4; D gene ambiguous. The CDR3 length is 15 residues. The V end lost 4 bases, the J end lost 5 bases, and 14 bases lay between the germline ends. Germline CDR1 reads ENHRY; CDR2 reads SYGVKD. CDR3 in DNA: TGTGCCATCAGTGGTGGCGTGGGAAAGAATGAAAAACTGTTTTTT. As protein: CAISGGVGKNEKLFF.

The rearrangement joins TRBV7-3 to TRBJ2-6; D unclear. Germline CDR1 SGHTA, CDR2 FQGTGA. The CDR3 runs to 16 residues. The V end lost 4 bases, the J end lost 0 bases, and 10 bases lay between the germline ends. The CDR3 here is CASSSPESSGANVLTF. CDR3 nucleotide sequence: TGTGCCAGCAGCTCCCCAGAGAGCTCTGGGGCCAACGTCCTGACTTTC.

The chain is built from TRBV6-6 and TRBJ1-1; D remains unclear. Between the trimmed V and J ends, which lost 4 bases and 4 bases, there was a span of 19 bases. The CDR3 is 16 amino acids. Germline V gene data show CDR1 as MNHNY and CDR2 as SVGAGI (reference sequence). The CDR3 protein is CASSSSADPGFTEAFF. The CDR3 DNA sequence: TGTGCCAGCAGTTCGAGCGCAGACCCCGGCTTCACTGAAGCTTTCTTT.

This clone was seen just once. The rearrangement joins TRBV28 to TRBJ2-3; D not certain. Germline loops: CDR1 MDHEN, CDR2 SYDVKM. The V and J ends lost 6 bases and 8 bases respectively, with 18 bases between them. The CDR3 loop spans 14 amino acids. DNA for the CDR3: TGTGCCAGCAGCCAGGTCTCCCTCCAAGGTACGCAGTATTTT. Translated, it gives CASSQVSLQGTQYF.

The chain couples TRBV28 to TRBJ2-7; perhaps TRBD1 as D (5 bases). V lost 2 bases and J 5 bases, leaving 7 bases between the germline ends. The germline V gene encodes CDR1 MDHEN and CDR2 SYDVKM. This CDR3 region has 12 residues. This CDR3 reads CASSLPGHEQYF. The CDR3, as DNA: TGTGCCAGCAGTTTACCAGGGCACGAGCAGTACTTC.

The CDR3 DNA reads as TGTGCCAGCAGTGACACCGATTATAGCAATCAGCCCCAGCATTTT. Translation: CASSDTDYSNQPQHF. The chain combines TRBV6-1 with TRBJ1-5, with no clear D. CDR3 length: 15 residues. Per the germline V gene, CDR1 is MNHNS and CDR2 is SASEGT. Trimming left V 3 bases short and J 0 bases short, with 9 bases between.

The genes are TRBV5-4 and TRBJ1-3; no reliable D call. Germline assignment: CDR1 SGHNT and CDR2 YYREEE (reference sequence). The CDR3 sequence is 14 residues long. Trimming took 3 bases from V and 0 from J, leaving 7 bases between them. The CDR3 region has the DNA TGTGCCAGCAGCTGGTTCGGCTCTGGAAACACCATATATTTT. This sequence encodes CASSWFGSGNTIYF.

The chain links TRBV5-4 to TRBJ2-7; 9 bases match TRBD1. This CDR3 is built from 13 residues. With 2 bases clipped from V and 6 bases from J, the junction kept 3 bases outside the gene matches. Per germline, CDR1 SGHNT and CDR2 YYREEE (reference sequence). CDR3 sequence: CASSFLTGGEQYF. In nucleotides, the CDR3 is TGTGCCAGCAGCTTTCTGACAGGGGGCGAGCAGTACTTC.

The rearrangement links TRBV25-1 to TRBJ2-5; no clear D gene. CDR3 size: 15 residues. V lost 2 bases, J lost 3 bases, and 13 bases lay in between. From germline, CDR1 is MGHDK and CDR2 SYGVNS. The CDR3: CASSERGRSKETQYF. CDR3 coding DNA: TGTGCCAGCAGTGAAAGAGGCAGGAGTAAAGAGACCCAGTACTTC.

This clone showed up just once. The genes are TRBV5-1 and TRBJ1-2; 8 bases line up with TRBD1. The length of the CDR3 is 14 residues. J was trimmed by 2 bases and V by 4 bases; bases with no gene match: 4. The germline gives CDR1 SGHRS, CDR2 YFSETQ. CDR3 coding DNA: TGCGCCAGCAGCCCGGACAGGGCCAACTATGGCTACACCTTC. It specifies CASSPDRANYGYTF.

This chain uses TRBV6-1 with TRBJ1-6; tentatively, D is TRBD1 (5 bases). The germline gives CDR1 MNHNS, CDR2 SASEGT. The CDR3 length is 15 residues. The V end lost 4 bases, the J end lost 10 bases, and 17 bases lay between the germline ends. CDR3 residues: CASSGREIPYSPLHF. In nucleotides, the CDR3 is TGTGCCAGCAGTGGCAGGGAGATCCCTTACTCACCCCTCCACTTT.

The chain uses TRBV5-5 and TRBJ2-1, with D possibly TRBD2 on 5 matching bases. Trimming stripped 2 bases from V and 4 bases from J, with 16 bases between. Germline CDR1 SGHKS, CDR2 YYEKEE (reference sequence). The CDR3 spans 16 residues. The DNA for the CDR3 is TGTGCCAGCAGCTTTTCATCAGTGAGGGCATACAATGAGCAGTTCTTC. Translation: CASSFSSVRAYNEQFF.

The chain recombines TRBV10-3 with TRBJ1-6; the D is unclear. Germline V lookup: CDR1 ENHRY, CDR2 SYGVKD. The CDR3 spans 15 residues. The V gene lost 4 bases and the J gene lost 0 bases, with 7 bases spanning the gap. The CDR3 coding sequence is TGTGCCATCAGTGTGGGATTCTCCTATAATTCACCCCTCCACTTT. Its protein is CAISVGFSYNSPLHF.

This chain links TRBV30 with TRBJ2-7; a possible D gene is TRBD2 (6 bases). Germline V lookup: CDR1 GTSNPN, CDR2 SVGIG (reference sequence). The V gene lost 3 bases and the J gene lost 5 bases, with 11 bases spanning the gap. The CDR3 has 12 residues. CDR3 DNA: TGTGCCTGGAGGACAGCGGGCGACGAGCAGTACTTC. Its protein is CAWRTAGDEQYF.

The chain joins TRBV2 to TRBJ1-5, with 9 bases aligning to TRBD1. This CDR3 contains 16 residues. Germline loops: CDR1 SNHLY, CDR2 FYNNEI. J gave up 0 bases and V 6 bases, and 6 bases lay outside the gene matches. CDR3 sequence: CASRRTGAYSNQPQHF. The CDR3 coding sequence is TGTGCCAGCAGAAGGACAGGGGCCTATAGCAATCAGCCCCAGCATTTT. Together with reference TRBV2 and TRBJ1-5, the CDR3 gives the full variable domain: EPEVTQTPSHQVTQMGQEVILRCVPISNHLYFYWYRQILGQKVEFLVSFYNNEISEKSEIFDDQFSVERPDGSNFTLKIRSTKLEDSAMYFCASRRTGAYSNQPQHFGDGTRLSIL.

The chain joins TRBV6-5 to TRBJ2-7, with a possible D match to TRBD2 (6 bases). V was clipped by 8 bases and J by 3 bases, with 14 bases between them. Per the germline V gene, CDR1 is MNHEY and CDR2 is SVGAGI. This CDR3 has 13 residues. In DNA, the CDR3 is TGTGCCAGCCGGAGGGGCAGGGACTACGAGCAGTACTTC. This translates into CASRRGRDYEQYF.

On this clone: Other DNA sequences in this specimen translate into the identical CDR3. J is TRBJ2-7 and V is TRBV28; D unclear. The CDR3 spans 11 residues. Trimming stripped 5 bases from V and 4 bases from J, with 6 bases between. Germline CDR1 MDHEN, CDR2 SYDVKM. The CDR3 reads CASSPGYEQYF. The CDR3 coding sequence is TGTGCCAGCAGTCCGGGTTACGAGCAGTACTTC.

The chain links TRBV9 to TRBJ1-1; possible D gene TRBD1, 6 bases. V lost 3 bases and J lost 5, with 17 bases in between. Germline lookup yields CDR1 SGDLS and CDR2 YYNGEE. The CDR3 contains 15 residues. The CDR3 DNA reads TGTGCCAGCAGCGAGTTGCAGGGGTGGTCGACTGAAGCTTTCTTT. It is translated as CASSELQGWSTEAFF.

CDR3 amino acids: CAISDTTGTSGRSSYEQYF. CDR3 sequence (DNA): TGTGCCATCAGTGACACCACCGGGACTAGCGGGAGGTCCTCCTACGAGCAGTACTTC. The rearrangement links TRBV10-3 to TRBJ2-7; 15 bases map to TRBD2. In germline, CDR1 is ENHRY, CDR2 SYGVKD. CDR3 size: 19 residues. Losses at the gene ends were 3 bases for V and 0 bases for J; bases not matched to a gene: 9.

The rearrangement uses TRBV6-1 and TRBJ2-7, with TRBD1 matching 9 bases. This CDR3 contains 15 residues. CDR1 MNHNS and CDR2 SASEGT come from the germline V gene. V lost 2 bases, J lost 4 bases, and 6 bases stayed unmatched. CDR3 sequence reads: CASSEWTGVLYEQYF. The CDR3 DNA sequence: TGTGCCAGCAGTGAATGGACAGGGGTTTTGTACGAGCAGTACTTC.

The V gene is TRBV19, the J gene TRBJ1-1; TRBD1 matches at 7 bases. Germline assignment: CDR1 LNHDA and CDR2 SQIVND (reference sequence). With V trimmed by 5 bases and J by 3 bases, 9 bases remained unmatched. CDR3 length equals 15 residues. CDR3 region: CASSPSTRGDTEAFF. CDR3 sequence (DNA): TGTGCCAGTAGTCCTTCGACCAGGGGGGACACTGAAGCTTTCTTT.

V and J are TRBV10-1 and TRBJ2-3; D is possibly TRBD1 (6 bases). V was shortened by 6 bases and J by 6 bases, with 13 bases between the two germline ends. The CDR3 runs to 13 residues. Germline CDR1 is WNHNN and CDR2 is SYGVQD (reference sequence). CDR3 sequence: CASSGLTGDTQYF. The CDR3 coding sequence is TGCGCCAGCAGCGGGCTTACAGGGGATACGCAGTATTTT.